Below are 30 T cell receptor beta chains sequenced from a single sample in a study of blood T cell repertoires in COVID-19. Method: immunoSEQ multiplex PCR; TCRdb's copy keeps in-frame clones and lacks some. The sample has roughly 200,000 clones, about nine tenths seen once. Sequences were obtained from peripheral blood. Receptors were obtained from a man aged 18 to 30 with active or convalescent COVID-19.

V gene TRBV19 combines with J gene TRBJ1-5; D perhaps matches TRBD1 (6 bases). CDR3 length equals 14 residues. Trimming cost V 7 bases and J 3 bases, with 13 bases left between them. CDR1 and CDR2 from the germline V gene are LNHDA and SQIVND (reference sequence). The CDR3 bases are TGTGCCAGTACTGACAGGACAACCAATCAGCCCCAGCATTTT. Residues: CASTDRTTNQPQHF. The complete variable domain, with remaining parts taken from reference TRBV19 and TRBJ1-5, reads DGGITQSPKYLFRKEGQNVTLSCEQNLNHDAMYWYRQDPGQGLRLIYYSQIVNDFQKGDIAEGYSVSREKKESFPLTVTSAQKNPTAFYLCASTDRTTNQPQHFGDGTRLSIL.

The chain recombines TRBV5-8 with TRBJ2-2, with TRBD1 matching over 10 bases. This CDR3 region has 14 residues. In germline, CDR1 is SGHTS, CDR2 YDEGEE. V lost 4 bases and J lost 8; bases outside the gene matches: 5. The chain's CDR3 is CASSDRGRSGELFF. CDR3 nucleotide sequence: TGTGCCAGCAGCGACAGGGGGCGATCGGGGGAGCTGTTTTTT.

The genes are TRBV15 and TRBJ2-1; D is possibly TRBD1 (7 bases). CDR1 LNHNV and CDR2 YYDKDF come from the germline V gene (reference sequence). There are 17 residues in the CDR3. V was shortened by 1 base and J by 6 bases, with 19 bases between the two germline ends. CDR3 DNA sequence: TGTGCCACCAGCAGAGCGCCCCGGAGGGGGCAGAGCAATGAGCAGTTCTTC. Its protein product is CATSRAPRRGQSNEQFF. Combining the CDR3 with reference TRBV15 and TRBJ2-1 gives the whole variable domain DAMVIQNPRYQVTQFGKPVTLSCSQTLNHNVMYWYQQKSSQAPKLLFHYYDKDFNNEADTPDNFQSRRPNTSFCFLDIRSPGLGDTAMYLCATSRAPRRGQSNEQFFGPGTRLTVL.

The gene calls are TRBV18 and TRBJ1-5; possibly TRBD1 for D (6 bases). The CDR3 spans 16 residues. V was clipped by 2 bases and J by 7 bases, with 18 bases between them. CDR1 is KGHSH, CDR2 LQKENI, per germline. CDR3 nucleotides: TGTGCCAGCTCACCATCGTCCACAGGGTCAGGACAGCCCCAGCATTTT. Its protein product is CASSPSSTGSGQPQHF.

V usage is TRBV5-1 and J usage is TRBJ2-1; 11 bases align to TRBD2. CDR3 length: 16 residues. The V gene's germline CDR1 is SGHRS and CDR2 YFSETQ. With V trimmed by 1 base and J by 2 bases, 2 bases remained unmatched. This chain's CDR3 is CASSLRSGGAYNEQFF. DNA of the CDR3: TGCGCCAGCAGCTTGCGTAGCGGGGGGGCCTACAATGAGCAGTTCTTC.

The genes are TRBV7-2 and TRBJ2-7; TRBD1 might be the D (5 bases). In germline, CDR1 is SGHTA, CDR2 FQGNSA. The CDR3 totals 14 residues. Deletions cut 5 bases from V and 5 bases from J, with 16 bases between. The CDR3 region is CASSPPTRVHEQYF. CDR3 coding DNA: TGTGCCAGCAGCCCGCCGACCAGGGTGCACGAGCAGTACTTC.

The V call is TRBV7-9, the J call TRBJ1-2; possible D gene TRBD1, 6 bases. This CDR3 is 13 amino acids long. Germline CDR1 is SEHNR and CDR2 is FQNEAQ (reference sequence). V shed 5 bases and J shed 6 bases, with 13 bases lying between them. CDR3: CASSPGGANGYTF. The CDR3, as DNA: TGTGCCAGCAGCCCGGGGGGGGCAAATGGCTACACCTTC.

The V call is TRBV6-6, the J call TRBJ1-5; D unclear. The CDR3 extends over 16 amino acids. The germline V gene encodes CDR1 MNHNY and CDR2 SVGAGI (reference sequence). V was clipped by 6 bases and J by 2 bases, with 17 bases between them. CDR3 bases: TGTGCCAGCAGCAAAACCAGGAATAGAGGCAATCAGCCCCAGCATTTT. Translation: CASSKTRNRGNQPQHF.

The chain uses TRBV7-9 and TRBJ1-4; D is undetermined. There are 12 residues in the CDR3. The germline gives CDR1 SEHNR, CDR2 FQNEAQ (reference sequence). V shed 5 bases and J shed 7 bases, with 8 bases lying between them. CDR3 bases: TGTGCCAGCAGCATCGTCCCTGAAAAACTGTTTTTT. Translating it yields CASSIVPEKLFF.

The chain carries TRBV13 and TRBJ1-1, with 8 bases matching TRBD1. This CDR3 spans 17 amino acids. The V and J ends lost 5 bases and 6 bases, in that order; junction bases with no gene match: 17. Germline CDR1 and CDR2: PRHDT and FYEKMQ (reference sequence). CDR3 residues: CASSQRDRSGSAPEAFF. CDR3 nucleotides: TGTGCCAGCAGCCAAAGGGACAGGTCTGGGTCTGCACCTGAAGCTTTCTTT.

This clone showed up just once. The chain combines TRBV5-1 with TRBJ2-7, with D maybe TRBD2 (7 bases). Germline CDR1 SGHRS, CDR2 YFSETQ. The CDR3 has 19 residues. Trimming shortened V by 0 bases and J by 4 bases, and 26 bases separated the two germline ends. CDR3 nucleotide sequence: TGCGCCAGCAGCTTGGCCGGGGGGCCCGCCGGGCGGGGAGGTTACGAGCAGTACTTC. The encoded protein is CASSLAGGPAGRGGYEQYF.

As DNA, the CDR3 is TGCAGCGTTGAGGGACAGGGGAGATACGAGCAGTACTTC. Amino acid sequence: CSVEGQGRYEQYF. V usage is TRBV29-1 and J usage is TRBJ2-7; 10 nucleotides match TRBD1. CDR1 is SQVTM and CDR2 is ANQGSEA in the germline V gene. This CDR3 contains 13 residues. With V trimmed by 3 bases and J by 4 bases, 3 bases remained unmatched.

The chain's CDR3 is CASSSDSLRDIQYF. CDR3 nucleotides: TGCGCCAGCAGCTCGGACTCCCTTAGGGACATTCAGTACTTC. This chain connects TRBV5-1 to TRBJ2-4; the D gene is possibly TRBD2 (5 bases). Trimming took off 3 bases at V and 8 bases at J, with 15 bases between the two ends. Germline V gene data show CDR1 as SGHRS and CDR2 as YFSETQ. This CDR3 spans 14 amino acids.

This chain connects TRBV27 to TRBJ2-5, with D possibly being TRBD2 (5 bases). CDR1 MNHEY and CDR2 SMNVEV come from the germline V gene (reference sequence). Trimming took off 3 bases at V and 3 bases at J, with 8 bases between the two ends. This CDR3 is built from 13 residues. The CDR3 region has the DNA TGTGCCAGCAGTTTGGACGGGGAAGAGACCCAGTACTTC. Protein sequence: CASSLDGEETQYF.

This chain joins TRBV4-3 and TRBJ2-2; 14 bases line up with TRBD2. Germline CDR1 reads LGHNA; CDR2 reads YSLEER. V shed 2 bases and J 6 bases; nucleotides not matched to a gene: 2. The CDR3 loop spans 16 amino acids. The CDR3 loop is CASSQRLAGGPGELFF. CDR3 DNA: TGCGCCAGCAGCCAAAGACTAGCGGGAGGGCCCGGGGAGCTGTTTTTT.

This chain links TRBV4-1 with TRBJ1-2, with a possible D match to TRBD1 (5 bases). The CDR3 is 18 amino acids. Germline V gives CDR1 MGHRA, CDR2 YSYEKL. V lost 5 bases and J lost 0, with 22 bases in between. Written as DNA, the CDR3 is TGCGCCAGCAGCACTCACCAGGAGGGGCGAAAAACTAACTATGGCTACACCTTC. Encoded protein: CASSTHQEGRKTNYGYTF.

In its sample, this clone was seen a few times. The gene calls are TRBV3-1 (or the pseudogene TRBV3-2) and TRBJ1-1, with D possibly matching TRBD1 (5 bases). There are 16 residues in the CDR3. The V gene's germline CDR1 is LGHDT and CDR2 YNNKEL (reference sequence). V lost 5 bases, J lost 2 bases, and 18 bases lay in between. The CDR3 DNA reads TGTGCCAGCAGCTCACTGGAGGGGAAGGGAAACACTGAAGCTTTCTTT. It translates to CASSSLEGKGNTEAFF.

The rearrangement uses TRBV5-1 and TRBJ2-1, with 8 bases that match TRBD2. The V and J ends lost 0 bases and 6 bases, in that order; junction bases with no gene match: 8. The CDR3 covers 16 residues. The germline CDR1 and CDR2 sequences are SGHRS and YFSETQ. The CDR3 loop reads CASSLESSGSTNEQFF. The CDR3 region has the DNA TGCGCCAGCAGCTTGGAGTCCAGCGGGAGCACCAATGAGCAGTTCTTC.

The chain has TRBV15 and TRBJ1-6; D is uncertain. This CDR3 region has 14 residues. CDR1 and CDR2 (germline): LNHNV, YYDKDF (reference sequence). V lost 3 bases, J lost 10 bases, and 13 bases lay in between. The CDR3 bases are TGTGCCACCAGCAGTCGAGGGTCTCCGTCACCCCTCCACTTT. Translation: CATSSRGSPSPLHF.

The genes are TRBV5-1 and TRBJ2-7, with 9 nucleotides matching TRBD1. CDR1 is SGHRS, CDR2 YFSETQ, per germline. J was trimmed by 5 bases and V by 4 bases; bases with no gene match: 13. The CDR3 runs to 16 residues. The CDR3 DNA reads TGCGCCAGCAGCCCCGAACACCGGGACAGGGTGGACGAGCAGTACTTC. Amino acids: CASSPEHRDRVDEQYF.

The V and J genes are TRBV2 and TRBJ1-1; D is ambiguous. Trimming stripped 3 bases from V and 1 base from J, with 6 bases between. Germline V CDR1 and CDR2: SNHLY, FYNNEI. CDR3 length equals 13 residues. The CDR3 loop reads CASSDAENTEAFF. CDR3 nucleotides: TGTGCCAGCAGTGACGCAGAGAACACTGAAGCTTTCTTT.

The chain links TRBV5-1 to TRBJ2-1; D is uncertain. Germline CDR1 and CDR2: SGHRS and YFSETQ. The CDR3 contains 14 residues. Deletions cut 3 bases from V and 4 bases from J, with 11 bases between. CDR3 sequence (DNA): TGCGCCAGCAGCTCCGCCCCTAGGTACAATGAGCAGTTCTTC. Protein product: CASSSAPRYNEQFF. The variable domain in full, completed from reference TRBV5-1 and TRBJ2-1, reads KAGVTQTPRYLIKTRGQQVTLSCSPISGHRSVSWYQQTPGQGLQFLFEYFSETQRNKGNFPGRFSGRQFSNSRSEMNVSTLELGDSALYLCASSSAPRYNEQFFGPGTRLTVL.

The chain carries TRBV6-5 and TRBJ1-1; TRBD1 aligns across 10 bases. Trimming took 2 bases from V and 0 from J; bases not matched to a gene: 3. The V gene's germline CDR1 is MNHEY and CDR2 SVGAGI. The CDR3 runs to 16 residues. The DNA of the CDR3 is TGTGCCAGCAGTTACCTGACAGGGGGCATGAACACTGAAGCTTTCTTT. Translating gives CASSYLTGGMNTEAFF.

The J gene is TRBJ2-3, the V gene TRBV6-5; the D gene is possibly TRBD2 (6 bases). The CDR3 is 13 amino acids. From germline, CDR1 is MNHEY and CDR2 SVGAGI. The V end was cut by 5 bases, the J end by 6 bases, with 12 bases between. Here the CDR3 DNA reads TGTGCCAGCAGTCGGGACTTGAGGGATACGCAGTATTTT. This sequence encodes CASSRDLRDTQYF.

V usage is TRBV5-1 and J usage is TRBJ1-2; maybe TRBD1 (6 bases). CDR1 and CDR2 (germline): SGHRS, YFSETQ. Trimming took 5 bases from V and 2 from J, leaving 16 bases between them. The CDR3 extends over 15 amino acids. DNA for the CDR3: TGCGCCAGCAGACCCGGGACACAAGAAAACTATGGCTACACCTTC. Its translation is CASRPGTQENYGYTF.

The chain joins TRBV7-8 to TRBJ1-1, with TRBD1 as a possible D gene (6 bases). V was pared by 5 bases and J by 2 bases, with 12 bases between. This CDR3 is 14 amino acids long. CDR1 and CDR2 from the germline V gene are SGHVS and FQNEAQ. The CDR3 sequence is CASSPGQHNTEAFF. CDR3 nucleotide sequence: TGTGCCAGCAGCCCTGGACAGCACAACACTGAAGCTTTCTTT.

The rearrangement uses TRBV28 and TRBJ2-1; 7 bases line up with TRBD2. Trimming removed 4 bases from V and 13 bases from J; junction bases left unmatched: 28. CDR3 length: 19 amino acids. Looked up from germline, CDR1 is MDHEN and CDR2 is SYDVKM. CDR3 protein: CASSSRYRQGEREGIPQFF. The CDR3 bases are TGTGCCAGCAGTTCGCGGTATCGGCAGGGCGAGAGGGAGGGCATTCCCCAGTTCTTC.

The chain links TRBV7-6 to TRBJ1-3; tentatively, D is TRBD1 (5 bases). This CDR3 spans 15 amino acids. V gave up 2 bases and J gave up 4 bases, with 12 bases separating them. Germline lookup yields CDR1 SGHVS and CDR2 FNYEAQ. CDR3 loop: CASSLLAQGGNTIYF. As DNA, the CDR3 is TGTGCCAGCAGCTTATTAGCTCAGGGAGGAAACACCATATATTTT.

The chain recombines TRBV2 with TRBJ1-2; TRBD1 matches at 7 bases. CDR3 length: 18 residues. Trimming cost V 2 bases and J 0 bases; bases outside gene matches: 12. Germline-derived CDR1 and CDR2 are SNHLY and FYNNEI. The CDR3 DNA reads TGTGCCAGCAGTGAAATCAGGGCAGGGGGAGAACCTAACTATGGCTACACCTTC. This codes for CASSEIRAGGEPNYGYTF. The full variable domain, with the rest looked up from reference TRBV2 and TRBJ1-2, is EPEVTQTPSHQVTQMGQEVILRCVPISNHLYFYWYRQILGQKVEFLVSFYNNEISEKSEIFDDQFSVERPDGSNFTLKIRSTKLEDSAMYFCASSEIRAGGEPNYGYTFGSGTRLTVV.

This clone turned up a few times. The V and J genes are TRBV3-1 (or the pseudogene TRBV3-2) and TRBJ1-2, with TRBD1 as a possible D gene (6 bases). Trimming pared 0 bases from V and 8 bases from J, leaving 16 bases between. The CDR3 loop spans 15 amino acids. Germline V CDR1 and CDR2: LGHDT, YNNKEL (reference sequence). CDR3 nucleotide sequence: TGTGCCAGCAGCCAAGATTTCTCCGGGGGGCAGGGCTACACCTTC. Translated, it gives CASSQDFSGGQGYTF.